Presented here are 2 T cell receptor beta chains from one specimen sequenced in a study of blood T cell repertoires in COVID-19. The table came from immunoSEQ multiplex PCR; TCRdb's copy has only in-frame clones and leaves some out. Among some 250,000 clones listed, approximately 86% were seen once. Sequenced sample: peripheral blood. Receptors were obtained from a woman in her twenties or thirties who had recovered from COVID-19.

J is TRBJ2-5 and V is TRBV25-1, with 7 nucleotides matching TRBD2. V lost 3 bases, J lost 2 bases, and 6 bases stayed unmatched. Germline assignment: CDR1 MGHDK and CDR2 SYGVNS. The CDR3 is made up of 15 amino acids. The CDR3 DNA follows: TGTGCCAGCAGTGAGGGGGGGGGTCGACAAGAGACCCAGTACTTC. This encodes CASSEGGGRQETQYF.

This sequence joins TRBV4-1 and TRBJ1-2; 9 nucleotides agree with TRBD1. From germline, CDR1 is MGHRA and CDR2 YSYEKL. V was clipped by 3 bases and J by 3 bases; unmatched bases: 8. This CDR3 comprises 16 residues. This CDR3 reads CASSHLQGANYYGYTF. The CDR3 nucleotides read TGCGCCAGCAGCCACCTACAGGGGGCAAACTACTATGGCTACACCTTC.